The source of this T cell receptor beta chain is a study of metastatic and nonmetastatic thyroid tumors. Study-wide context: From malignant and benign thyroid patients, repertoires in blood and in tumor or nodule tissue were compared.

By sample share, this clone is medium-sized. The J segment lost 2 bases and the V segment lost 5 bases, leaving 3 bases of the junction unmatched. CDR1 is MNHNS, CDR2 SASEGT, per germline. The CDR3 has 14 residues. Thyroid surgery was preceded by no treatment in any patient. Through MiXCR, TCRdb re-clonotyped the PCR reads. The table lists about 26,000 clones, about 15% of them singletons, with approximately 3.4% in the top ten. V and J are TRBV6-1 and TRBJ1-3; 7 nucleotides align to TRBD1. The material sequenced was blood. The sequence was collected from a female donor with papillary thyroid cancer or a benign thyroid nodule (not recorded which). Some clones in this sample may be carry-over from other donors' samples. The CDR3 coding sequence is TGTGCCAGCAGTTTCACAGGGGCTGGAAACACCATATATTTT. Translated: CASSFTGAGNTIYF.